This T cell receptor (beta chain) was profiled in a study of CD8+ T cells in alopecia areata. RNA, once extracted, was reverse transcribed into cDNA for use as the sequencing template. Some clones are missing from TCRdb's copy, which holds only in-frame ones; the method was immunoSEQ multiplex PCR. The sample contains over 200,000 clones, about three fifths of which appear only once. The V segment lost 4 bases and the J segment 0 bases; nucleotides outside the gene matches: 6. The germline V gene has CDR1 SGHDT and CDR2 YYEEEE. The CDR3 sequence is 16 residues long. The receptor was derived from a human donor with alopecia areata. The sample here was CD4+ T cells sorted from blood, taken at week 0. The chain uses TRBV5-6 and TRBJ2-1, with 8 bases that match TRBD1. The CDR3 is CASSPWDRSSYNEQFF. The CDR3 region has the DNA TGTGCCAGCAGCCCGTGGGACAGGAGCTCCTACAATGAGCAGTTCTTC. Combining the CDR3 with reference TRBV5-6 and TRBJ2-1 gives the whole variable domain DAGVTQSPTHLIKTRGQQVTLRCSPKSGHDTVSWYQQALGQGPQFIFQYYEEEERQRGNFPDRFSGHQFPNYSSELNVNALLLGDSALYLCASSPWDRSSYNEQFFGPGTRLTVL.